These 16 T cell receptor beta chains were all obtained from the same sample, sequenced in a study of CD8 T cells in Susac syndrome. The RNA, roughly 0.45 to 1 ug, was put through reverse transcription using random hexamers. Using its own MiXCR run on the immunoSEQ multiplex PCR reads, TCRdb lists one record per CDR3 protein. Of about 300,000 distinct CDR3 sequences in the sample, approximately 89% are singletons; the top ten hold less than 0.2%. The specimen sequenced was CD8+ T cells from PBMCs. These receptors were collected from a human donor with multiple sclerosis.

The chain combines TRBV2 with TRBJ1-3; D might be TRBD1 (6 bases). V was shortened by 1 base and J by 2 bases, with 9 bases between the two germline ends. Germline V gives CDR1 SNHLY, CDR2 FYNNEI. This CDR3 has 15 residues. The CDR3 DNA reads TGTGCCAGCAGTGAAGTTACAGGGACTGGAAACACCATATATTTT. This sequence encodes CASSEVTGTGNTIYF.

This clonotype showed up just once. This chain links TRBV12-3 or TRBV12-4 with TRBJ2-2, with 13 positions matching TRBD2. This CDR3 region has 18 residues. After removal of 6 bases from V and 0 bases from J, the junction contained 7 bases not matched to a gene. The CDR3 sequence: CASRHRTSGGPNTGELFF. The CDR3 coding sequence is TGTGCCAGCAGGCATCGGACTAGCGGGGGTCCGAACACCGGGGAGCTGTTTTTT.

The chain combines TRBV6-6 with TRBJ2-2; weak D call: TRBD2 (6 bases). CDR1 is MNHNY and CDR2 is SVGAGI in the germline V gene (reference sequence). V was cut by 3 bases and J by 0 bases, with 11 bases left in between. There are 16 residues in the CDR3. CDR3 amino acids: CASSYAGNPNTGELFF. The CDR3 DNA reads as TGTGCCAGCAGTTATGCGGGGAACCCGAACACCGGGGAGCTGTTTTTT.

J is TRBJ2-4 and V is TRBV12-3 or TRBV12-4; TRBD1 is a possible D gene (6 bases). Trimming removed 6 bases at V and 5 bases at J, with 14 bases between. The CDR3 extends over 14 amino acids. CDR3 coding DNA: TGTGCCAGCAGCCTTACAGGGCGCCAAAACATTCAGTACTTC. It yields the protein CASSLTGRQNIQYF.

The V call is TRBV11-2, the J call TRBJ2-7; TRBD2 matches at 7 bases. Per germline, CDR1 SGHAT and CDR2 FQNNGV. The CDR3 is made up of 14 amino acids. With V trimmed by 1 base and J by 3 bases, 3 bases remained unmatched. CDR3 in amino acids: CASSLAPGGYEQYF. The CDR3 DNA follows: TGTGCCAGCAGCTTAGCCCCGGGGGGCTACGAGCAGTACTTC.

This chain joins TRBV12-5 and TRBJ1-3; 7 bases fit TRBD1. CDR3 length equals 17 residues. V lost 6 bases to trimming and J lost 8 bases; unmatched junction nucleotides: 19. Germline V lookup: CDR1 LGHNT, CDR2 FRNRAP. The CDR3 bases are TGTGCTAGTGGACCCCGACAGGGCACCATCCCGAACGACACCATATATTTT. This sequence encodes CASGPRQGTIPNDTIYF.

The chain links TRBV27 to TRBJ1-1; D is perhaps TRBD1 (5 bases). The germline V gene encodes CDR1 MNHEY and CDR2 SMNVEV (reference sequence). V gave up 8 bases and J gave up 0 bases, with 10 bases separating them. This CDR3 is built from 13 residues. The DNA for the CDR3 is TGTGCCAGCGGGGCGGGAGTGAACACTGAAGCTTTCTTT. Encoded protein: CASGAGVNTEAFF.

The chain couples TRBV7-9 to TRBJ2-7; D not resolved. The germline gives CDR1 SEHNR, CDR2 FQNEAQ (reference sequence). The CDR3 has 14 residues. The V and J ends lost 5 bases and 2 bases respectively, with 13 bases between them. The CDR3 sequence is CASSTSLQAYEQYF. The CDR3 DNA is TGTGCCAGCAGCACTTCCCTCCAGGCCTACGAGCAGTACTTC.

The rearrangement uses TRBV28 and TRBJ2-7, with D perhaps TRBD1 (6 bases). Germline CDR1 reads MDHEN; CDR2 reads SYDVKM. V was clipped by 3 bases and J by 2 bases, with 23 bases between them. The CDR3 has 18 amino acids. The CDR3 here is CASSFPLTPRGFPYEQYF. The DNA of the CDR3 is TGTGCCAGCAGTTTTCCCCTTACTCCTAGGGGGTTTCCCTACGAGCAGTACTTC.

The rearrangement links TRBV2 to TRBJ2-7, with 8 bases identical to TRBD1. In germline, CDR1 is SNHLY, CDR2 FYNNEI. The CDR3 totals 13 residues. The V and J ends lost 3 bases and 10 bases, in that order; junction bases with no gene match: 8. The CDR3 spells CASSENRGFYQYF. The CDR3 coding sequence is TGTGCCAGCAGTGAGAACAGGGGGTTCTATCAGTACTTC. The variable domain in full, with the rest retrieved from reference TRBV2 and TRBJ2-7, is EPEVTQTPSHQVTQMGQEVILRCVPISNHLYFYWYRQILGQKVEFLVSFYNNEISEKSEIFDDQFSVERPDGSNFTLKIRSTKLEDSAMYFCASSENRGFYQYFGPGTRLTVT.

The chain combines TRBV4-1 with TRBJ1-2; D gene unclear. V lost 4 bases and J lost 3, with 12 bases in between. This CDR3 comprises 14 residues. Germline V lookup: CDR1 MGHRA, CDR2 YSYEKL. DNA for the CDR3: TGCGCCAGCAGCCCCCCGGGTACGGACTATGGCTACACCTTC. This translates into CASSPPGTDYGYTF.

This rearrangement joins TRBV6-1 to TRBJ2-3, with 10 bases matching TRBD2. There are 15 residues in the CDR3. J lost 4 bases, V lost 2 bases, and 3 bases had no gene match. Germline-derived CDR1 and CDR2 are MNHNS and SASEGT. The CDR3 coding sequence is TGTGCCAGCAGTGAAATAGCGGGAGGCCCAGATACGCAGTATTTT. It specifies CASSEIAGGPDTQYF.

The rearrangement uses TRBV6-5 and TRBJ1-6, with D maybe TRBD1 (6 bases). CDR1 and CDR2 from the germline V gene are MNHEY and SVGAGI. CDR3 length: 16 residues. Trimming left V 2 bases short and J 7 bases short, with 15 bases between. The chain's CDR3 is CASSYTPQGSNSPLHF. The CDR3 nucleotides read TGTGCCAGCAGTTACACCCCCCAGGGGTCGAATTCACCCCTCCACTTT.

This chain links TRBV27 with TRBJ2-7, with D unclear. V was shortened by 5 bases and J by 3 bases, with 11 bases between the two germline ends. The V gene's germline CDR1 is MNHEY and CDR2 SMNVEV (reference sequence). CDR3 size: 13 residues. The CDR3 region has the DNA TGTGCCAGCAGTCCGTATGTTGGCTACGAGCAGTACTTC. Translation gives CASSPYVGYEQYF.

The chain is built from TRBV7-2 and TRBJ2-7; D is perhaps TRBD1 (5 bases). Trimming removed 4 bases from V and 1 base from J, with 17 bases in between. Per germline, CDR1 SGHTA and CDR2 FQGNSA. The CDR3 length is 16 residues. The CDR3 here is CASSSVTDSFSYEQYF. The CDR3 bases are TGTGCCAGCAGCTCTGTGACAGACTCCTTTTCCTACGAGCAGTACTTC.

CDR3 DNA: TGCAGTGCTAACATGGGACTAGCGGGACCATCGGGTTACAATGAGCAGTTCTTC. Its translation is CSANMGLAGPSGYNEQFF. This chain joins TRBV20-1 and TRBJ2-1; 13 bases are shared with TRBD2. Germline CDR1 is DFQATT and CDR2 is SNEGSKA (reference sequence). CDR3 length equals 18 residues. V was pared by 4 bases and J by 4 bases, with 13 bases of the junction left unmatched.